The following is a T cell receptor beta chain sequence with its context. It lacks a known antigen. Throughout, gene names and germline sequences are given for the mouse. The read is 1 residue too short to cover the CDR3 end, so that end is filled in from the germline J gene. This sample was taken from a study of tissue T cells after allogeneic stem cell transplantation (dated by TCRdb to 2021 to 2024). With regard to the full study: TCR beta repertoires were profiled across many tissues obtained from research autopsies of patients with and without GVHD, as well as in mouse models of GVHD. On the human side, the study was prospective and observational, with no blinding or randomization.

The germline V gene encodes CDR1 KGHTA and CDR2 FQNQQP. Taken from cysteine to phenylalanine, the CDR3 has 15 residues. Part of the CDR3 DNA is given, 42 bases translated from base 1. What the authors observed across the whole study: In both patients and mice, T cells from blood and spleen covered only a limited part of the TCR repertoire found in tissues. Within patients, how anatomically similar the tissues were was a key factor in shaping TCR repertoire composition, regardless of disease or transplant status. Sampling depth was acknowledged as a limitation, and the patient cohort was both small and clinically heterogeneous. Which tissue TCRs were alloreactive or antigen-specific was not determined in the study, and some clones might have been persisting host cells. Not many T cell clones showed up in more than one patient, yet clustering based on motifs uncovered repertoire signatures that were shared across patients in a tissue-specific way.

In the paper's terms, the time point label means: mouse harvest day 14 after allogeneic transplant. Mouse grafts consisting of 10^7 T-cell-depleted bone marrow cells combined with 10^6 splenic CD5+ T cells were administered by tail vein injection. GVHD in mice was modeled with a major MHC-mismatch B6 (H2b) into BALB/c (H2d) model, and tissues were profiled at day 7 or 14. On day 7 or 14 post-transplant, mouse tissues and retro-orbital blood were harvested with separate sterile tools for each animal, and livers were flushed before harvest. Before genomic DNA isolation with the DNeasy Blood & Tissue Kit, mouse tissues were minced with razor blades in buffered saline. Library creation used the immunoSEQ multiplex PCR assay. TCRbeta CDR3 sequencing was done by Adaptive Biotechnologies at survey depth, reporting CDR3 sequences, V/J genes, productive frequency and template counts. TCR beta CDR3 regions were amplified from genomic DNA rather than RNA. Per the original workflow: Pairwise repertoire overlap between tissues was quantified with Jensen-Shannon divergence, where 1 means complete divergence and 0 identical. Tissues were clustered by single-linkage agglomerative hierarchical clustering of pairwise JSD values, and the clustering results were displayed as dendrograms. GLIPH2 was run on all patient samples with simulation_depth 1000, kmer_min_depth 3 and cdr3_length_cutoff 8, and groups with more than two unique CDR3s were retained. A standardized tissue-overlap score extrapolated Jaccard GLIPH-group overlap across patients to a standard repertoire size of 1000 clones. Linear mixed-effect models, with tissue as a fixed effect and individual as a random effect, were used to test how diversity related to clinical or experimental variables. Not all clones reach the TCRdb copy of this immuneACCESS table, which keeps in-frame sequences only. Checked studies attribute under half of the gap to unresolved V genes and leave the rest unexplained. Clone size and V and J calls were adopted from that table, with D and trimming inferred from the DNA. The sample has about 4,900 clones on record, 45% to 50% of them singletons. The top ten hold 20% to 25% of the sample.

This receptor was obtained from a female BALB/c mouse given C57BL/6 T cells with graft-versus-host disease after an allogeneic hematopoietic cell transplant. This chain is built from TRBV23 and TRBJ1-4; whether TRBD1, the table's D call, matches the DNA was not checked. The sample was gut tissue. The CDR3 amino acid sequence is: CSSSQGTGGGERLFF. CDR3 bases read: TGCTCCAGCAGTCAAGGGACAGGGGGCGGCGAAAGATTATTT.